The 3 T cell receptor beta chains listed next were all sequenced from one sample in a study of post-analysis software for immune sequencing data. Study-level findings and limits: The five TRBV segments detected at higher frequency in patients than in controls included TRBV5-6, TRBV5-1 and TRBV20-1.

For these receptors, no antigen is known. TCR beta libraries were prepared from cDNA with unique molecular identifiers. In TCRdb, the PCR reads were re-called with MiXCR into one record per CDR3 protein. The sample lists 750,000 to 950,000 distinct CDR3 sequences, around 50% seen once, with about 4.5% in the top ten. The sequencing sample was made of blood. These receptors all come from a girl aged 10 to 17 with multiple sclerosis.

This chain connects TRBV7-8 to TRBJ2-1, with TRBD1 identical over 7 bases. CDR3 length: 16 amino acids. With 0 bases clipped from V and 4 bases from J, the junction kept 6 bases outside the gene matches. The germline V gene has CDR1 SGHVS and CDR2 FQNEAQ. CDR3 in amino acids: CASSLAPDRSYNEQFF. The CDR3 DNA reads as TGTGCCAGCAGCTTAGCGCCGGACAGGTCGTACAATGAGCAGTTCTTC.

V and J are TRBV7-6 and TRBJ2-7, with a tentative D call TRBD2 (5 bases). The J call is uncertain, as TRBJ2-4 better fits the DNA end. The CDR3 runs to 14 residues. CDR1 and CDR2 (germline): SGHVS, FNYEAQ. This CDR3 reads CASSLGSKGDIQYF. Here the CDR3 DNA reads TGTGCCAGCAGCTTAGGTTCGAAGGGAGACATTCAGTACTTC.

The gene calls are TRBV5-5 and TRBJ2-1; a possible D gene is TRBD2 (6 bases). The germline gives CDR1 SGHKS, CDR2 YYEKEE (reference sequence). There are 13 residues in the CDR3. The germline V and J ends were trimmed by 1 base and 7 bases, with 9 bases remaining between them. The CDR3 reads CASSLIAGNEQFF. The CDR3 DNA sequence: TGTGCCAGCAGCTTGATTGCGGGAAATGAGCAGTTCTTC.